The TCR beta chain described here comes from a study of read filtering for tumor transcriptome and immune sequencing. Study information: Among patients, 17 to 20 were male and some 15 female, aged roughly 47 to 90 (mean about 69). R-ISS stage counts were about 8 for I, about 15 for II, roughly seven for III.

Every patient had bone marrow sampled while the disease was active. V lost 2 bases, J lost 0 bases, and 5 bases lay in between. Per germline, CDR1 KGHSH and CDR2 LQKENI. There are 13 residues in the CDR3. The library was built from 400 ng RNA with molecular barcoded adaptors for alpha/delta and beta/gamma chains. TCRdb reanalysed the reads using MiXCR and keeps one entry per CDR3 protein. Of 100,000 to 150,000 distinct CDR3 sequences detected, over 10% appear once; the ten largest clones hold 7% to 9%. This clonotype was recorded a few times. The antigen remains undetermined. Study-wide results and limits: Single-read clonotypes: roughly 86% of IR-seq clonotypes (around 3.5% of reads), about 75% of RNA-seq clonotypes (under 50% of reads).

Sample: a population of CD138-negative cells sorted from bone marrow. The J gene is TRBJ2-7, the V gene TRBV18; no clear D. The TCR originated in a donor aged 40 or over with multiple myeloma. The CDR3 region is CASSPGSSYEQYF. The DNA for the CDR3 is TGTGCCAGCTCACCAGGGTCCTCCTACGAGCAGTACTTC.